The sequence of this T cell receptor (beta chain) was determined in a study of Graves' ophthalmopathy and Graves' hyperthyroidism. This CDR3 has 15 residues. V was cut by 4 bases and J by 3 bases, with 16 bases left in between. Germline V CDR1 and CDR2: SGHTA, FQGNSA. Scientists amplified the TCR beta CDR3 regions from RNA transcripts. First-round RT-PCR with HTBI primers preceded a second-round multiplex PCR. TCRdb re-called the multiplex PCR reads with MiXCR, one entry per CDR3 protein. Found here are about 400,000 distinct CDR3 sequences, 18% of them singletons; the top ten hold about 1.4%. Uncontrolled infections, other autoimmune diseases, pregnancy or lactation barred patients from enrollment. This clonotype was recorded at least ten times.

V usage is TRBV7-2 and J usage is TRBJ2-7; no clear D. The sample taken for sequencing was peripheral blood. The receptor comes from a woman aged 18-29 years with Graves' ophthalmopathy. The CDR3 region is CASSSRSTGIYEQYF. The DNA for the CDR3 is TGTGCCAGCAGCTCCCGATCGACGGGTATCTACGAGCAGTACTTC.